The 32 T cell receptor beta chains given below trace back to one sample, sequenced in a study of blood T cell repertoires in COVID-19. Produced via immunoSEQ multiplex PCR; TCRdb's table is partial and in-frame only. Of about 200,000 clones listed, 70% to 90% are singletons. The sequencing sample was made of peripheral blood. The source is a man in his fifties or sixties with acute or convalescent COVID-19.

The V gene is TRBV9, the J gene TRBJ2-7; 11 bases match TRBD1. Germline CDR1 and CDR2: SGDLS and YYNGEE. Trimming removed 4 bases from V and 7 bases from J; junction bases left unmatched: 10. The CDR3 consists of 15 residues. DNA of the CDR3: TGTGCCAGCAGCCCCGATGGACAGGGGGCGAGGGAGCAGTACTTC. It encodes CASSPDGQGAREQYF.

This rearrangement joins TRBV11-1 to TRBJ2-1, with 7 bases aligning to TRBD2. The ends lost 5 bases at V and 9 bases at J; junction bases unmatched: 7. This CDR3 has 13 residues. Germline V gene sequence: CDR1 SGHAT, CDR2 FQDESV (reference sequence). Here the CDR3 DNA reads TGTGCCAGCAGCCGTTTGGGAGGGGCTGAGCAGTTCTTC. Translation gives CASSRLGGAEQFF.

The CDR3: CASTPGVNTGELFF. CDR3 sequence (DNA): TGTGCCAGCACCCCGGGGGTTAACACCGGGGAGCTGTTTTTT. V gene TRBV7-9 combines with J gene TRBJ2-2; D perhaps matches TRBD2 (6 bases). The germline V gene encodes CDR1 SEHNR and CDR2 FQNEAQ (reference sequence). Trimming cost V 7 bases and J 2 bases, with 11 bases left between them. The CDR3 totals 14 residues.

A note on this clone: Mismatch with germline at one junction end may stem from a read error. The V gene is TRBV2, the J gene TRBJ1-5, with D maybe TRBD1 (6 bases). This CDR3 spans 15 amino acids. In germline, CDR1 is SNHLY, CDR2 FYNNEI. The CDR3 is CASSELDSSHQPQHF. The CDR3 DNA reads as TGTGCCAGCAGTGAACTGGACAGTAGCCATCAGCCCCAGCATTTT.

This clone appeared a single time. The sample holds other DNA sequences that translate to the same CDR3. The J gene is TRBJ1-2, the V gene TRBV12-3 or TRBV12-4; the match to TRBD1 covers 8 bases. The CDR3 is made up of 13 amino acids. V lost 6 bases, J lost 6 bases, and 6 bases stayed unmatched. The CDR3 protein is CASSLDRVNGYTF. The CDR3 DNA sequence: TGTGCCAGCAGCCTGGACAGGGTAAATGGCTACACCTTC.

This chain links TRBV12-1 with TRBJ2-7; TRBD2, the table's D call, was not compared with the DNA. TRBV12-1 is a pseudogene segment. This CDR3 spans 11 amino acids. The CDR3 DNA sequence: TGTGCCAGCAGCACAACTAGCGTGGAGTACTTC. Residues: CASSTTSVEYF.

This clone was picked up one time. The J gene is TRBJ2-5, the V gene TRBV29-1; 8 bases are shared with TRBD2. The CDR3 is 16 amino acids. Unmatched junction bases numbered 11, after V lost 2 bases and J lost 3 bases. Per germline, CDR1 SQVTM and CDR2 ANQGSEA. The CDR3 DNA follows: TGCAGCGTTGAACGTCGGCGAGCGGGAGTAAAAGAGACCCAGTACTTC. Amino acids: CSVERRRAGVKETQYF.

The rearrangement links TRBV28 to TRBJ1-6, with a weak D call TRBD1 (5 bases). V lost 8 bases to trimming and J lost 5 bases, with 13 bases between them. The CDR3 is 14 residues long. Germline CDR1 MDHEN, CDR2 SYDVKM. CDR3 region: CASQVRVNNSPLHF. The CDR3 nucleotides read TGTGCCAGCCAGGTCAGGGTAAATAATTCACCCCTCCACTTT. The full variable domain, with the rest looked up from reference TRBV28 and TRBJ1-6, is DVKVTQSSRYLVKRTGEKVFLECVQDMDHENMFWYRQDPGLGLRLIYFSYDVKMKEKGDIPEGYSVSREKKERFSLILESASTNQTSMYLCASQVRVNNSPLHFGNGTRLTVT.

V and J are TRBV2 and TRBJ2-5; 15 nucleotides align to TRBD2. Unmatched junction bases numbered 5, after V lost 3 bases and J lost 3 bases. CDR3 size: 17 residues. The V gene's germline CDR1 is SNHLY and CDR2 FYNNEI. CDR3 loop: CASSDLGLAGGEETQYF. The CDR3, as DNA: TGTGCCAGCAGTGATCTGGGACTAGCGGGAGGCGAAGAGACCCAGTACTTC.

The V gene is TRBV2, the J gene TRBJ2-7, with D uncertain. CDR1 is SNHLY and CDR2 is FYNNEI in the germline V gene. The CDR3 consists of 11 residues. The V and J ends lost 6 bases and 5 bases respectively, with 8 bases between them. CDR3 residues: CASSQSHEQYF. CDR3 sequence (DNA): TGTGCCAGCAGCCAGTCCCACGAGCAGTACTTC.

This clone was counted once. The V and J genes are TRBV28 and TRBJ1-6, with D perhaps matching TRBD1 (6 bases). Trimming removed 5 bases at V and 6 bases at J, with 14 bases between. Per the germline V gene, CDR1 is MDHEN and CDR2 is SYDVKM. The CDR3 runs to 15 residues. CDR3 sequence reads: CASSQAGVTNSPLHF. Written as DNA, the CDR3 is TGTGCCAGCAGTCAGGCAGGGGTTACTAATTCACCCCTCCACTTT.

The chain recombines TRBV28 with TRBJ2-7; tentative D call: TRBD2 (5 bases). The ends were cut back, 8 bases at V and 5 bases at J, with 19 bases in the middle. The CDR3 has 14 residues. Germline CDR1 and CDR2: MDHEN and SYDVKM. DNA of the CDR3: TGTGCCAGCGTCAAGGGAAGCGGCCAAAACGAGCAGTACTTC. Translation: CASVKGSGQNEQYF.

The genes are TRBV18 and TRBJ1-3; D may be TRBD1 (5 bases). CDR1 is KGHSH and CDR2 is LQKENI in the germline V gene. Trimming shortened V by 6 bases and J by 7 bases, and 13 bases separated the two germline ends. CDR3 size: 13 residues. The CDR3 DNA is TGTGCCAGCTCTCCCGGTGGGGCGAACACCATATATTTT. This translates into CASSPGGANTIYF.

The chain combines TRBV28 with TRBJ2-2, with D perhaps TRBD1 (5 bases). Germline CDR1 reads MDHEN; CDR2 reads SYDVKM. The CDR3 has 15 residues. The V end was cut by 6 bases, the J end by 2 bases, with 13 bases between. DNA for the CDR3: TGTGCCAGCAGAATCTCGACAGAAAACACCGGGGAGCTGTTTTTT. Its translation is CASRISTENTGELFF.

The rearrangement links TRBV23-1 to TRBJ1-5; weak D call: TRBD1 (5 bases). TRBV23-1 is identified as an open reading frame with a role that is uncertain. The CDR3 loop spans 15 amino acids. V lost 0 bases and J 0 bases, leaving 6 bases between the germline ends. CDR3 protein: CASSQSGASNQPQHF. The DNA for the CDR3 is TGCGCCAGCAGTCAATCAGGGGCTAGCAATCAGCCCCAGCATTTT.

In DNA form, the CDR3 reads TGTGCCAGCTCCGACGGGAGTTCACCCCTCCACTTT. It codes for CASSDGSSPLHF. The chain links TRBV7-9 to TRBJ1-6; D is unclear. Germline lookup yields CDR1 SEHNR and CDR2 FQNEAQ (reference sequence). Trimming pared 8 bases from V and 9 bases from J, leaving 11 bases between. The CDR3 covers 12 residues. The entire variable domain, with the rest obtained from reference TRBV7-9 and TRBJ1-6, is as follows: DTGVSQNPRHKITKRGQNVTFRCDPISEHNRLYWYRQTLGQGPEFLTYFQNEAQLEKSRLLSDRFSAERPKGSFSTLEIQRTEQGDSAMYLCASSDGSSPLHFGNGTRLTVT.

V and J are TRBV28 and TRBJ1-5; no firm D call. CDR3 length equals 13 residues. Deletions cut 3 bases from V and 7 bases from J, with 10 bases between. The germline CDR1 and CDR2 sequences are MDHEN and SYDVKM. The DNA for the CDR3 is TGTGCCAGCAGTTTTCGGGTTAAGCAGCCCCAGCATTTT. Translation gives CASSFRVKQPQHF. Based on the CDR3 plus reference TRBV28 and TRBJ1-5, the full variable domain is DVKVTQSSRYLVKRTGEKVFLECVQDMDHENMFWYRQDPGLGLRLIYFSYDVKMKEKGDIPEGYSVSREKKERFSLILESASTNQTSMYLCASSFRVKQPQHFGDGTRLSIL.

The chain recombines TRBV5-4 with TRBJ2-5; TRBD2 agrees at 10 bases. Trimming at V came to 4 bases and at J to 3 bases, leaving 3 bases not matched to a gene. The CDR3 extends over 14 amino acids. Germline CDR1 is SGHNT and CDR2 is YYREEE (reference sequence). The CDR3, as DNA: TGTGCCAGCAGCCGTAGCGGGGGGAAAGAGACCCAGTACTTC. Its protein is CASSRSGGKETQYF.

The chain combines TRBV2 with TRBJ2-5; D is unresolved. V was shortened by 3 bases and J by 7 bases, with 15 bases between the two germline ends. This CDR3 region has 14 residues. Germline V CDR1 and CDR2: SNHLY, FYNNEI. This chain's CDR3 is CASSDAVGPGTQYF. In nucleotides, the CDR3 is TGTGCCAGCAGTGATGCAGTCGGTCCGGGGACCCAGTACTTC.

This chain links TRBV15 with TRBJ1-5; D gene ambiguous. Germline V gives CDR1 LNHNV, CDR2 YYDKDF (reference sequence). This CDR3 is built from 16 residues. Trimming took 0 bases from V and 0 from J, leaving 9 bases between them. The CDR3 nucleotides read TGTGCCACCAGCAGAGATACAGTCTATAGCAATCAGCCCCAGCATTTT. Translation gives CATSRDTVYSNQPQHF. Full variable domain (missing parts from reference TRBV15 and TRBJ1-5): DAMVIQNPRYQVTQFGKPVTLSCSQTLNHNVMYWYQQKSSQAPKLLFHYYDKDFNNEADTPDNFQSRRPNTSFCFLDIRSPGLGDTAMYLCATSRDTVYSNQPQHFGDGTRLSIL.

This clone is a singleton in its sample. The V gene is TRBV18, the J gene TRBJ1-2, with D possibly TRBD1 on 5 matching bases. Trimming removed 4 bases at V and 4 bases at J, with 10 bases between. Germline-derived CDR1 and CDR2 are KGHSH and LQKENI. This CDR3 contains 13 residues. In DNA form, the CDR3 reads TGTGCCAGCTCACTGGAAACAGGCTATGGCTACACCTTC. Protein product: CASSLETGYGYTF.

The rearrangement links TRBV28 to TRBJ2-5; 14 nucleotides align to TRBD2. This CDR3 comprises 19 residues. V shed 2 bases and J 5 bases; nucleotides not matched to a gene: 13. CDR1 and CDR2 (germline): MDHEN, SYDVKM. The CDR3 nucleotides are TGTGCCAGCAGTTTACTCAGACTAGCGGGAGGGCTCGTGTCTGAGACCCAGTACTTC. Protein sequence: CASSLLRLAGGLVSETQYF.

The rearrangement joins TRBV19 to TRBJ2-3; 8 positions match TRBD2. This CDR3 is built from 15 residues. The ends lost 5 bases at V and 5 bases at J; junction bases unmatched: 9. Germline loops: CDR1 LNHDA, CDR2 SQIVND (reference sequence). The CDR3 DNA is TGTGCCAGTAGTTTAGCGGGGAGGGCTATAGATACGCAGTATTTT. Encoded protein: CASSLAGRAIDTQYF.

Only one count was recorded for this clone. The CDR3 DNA sequence: TGTGCCAGCAGCCACCCCGGGACTCCCTCGGGGACCCAGTACTTC. This encodes CASSHPGTPSGTQYF. The V and J genes are TRBV3-1 (or the pseudogene TRBV3-2) and TRBJ2-5, with D maybe TRBD2 (6 bases). The CDR3 has 15 residues. In germline, CDR1 is LGHDT, CDR2 YNNKEL (reference sequence). V was clipped by 3 bases and J by 7 bases, with 18 bases between them.

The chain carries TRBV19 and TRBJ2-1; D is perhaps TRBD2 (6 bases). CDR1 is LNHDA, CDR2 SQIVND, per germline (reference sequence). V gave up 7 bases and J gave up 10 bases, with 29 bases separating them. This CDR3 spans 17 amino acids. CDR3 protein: CASTGWLDSGPRGEQFF. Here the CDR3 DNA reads TGTGCCAGTACCGGATGGTTGGATAGCGGACCTCGTGGGGAGCAGTTCTTC.

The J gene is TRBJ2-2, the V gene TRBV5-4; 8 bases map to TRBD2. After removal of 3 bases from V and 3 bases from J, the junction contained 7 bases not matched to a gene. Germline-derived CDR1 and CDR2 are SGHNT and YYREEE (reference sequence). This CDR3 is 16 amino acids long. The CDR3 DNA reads TGTGCCAGCAGCTCGGGGATCGGGAGGGACACCGGGGAGCTGTTTTTT. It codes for CASSSGIGRDTGELFF.

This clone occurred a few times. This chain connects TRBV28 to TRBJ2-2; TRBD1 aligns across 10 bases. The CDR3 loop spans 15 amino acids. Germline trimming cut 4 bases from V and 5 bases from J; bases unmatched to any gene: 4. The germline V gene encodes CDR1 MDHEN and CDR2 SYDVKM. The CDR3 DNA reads TGTGCCAGCAGTTCAGGACAGGGGGTTACCGGGGAGCTGTTTTTT. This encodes CASSSGQGVTGELFF.

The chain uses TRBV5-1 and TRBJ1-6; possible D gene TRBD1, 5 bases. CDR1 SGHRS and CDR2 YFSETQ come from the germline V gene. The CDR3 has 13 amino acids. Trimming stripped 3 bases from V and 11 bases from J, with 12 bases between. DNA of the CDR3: TGCGCCAGCAGCTCCACAGGCGAGCCACCCCTCCACTTT. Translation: CASSSTGEPPLHF.

The DNA of the CDR3 is TGCGCCAGCAGCTTGGAAACTAGCGGGAGAGGCGAGCAGTACTTC. As protein: CASSLETSGRGEQYF. The rearrangement uses TRBV5-1 and TRBJ2-7; 11 positions agree with TRBD2. CDR1 is SGHRS and CDR2 is YFSETQ in the germline V gene. The CDR3 spans 15 residues. V lost 0 bases to trimming and J lost 6 bases; unmatched junction nucleotides: 5.

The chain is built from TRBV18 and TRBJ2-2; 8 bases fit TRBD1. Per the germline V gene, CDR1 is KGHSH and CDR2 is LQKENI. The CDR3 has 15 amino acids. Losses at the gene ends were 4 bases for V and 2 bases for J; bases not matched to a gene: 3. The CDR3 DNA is TGTGCCAGCTCACGGGACAGGAGTAACACCGGGGAGCTGTTTTTT. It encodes CASSRDRSNTGELFF.

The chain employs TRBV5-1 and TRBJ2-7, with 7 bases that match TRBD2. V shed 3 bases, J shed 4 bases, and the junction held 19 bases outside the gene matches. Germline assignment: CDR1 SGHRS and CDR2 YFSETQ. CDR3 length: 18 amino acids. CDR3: CASSSDWGGSRGVYEQYF. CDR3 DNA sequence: TGCGCCAGCAGCTCGGATTGGGGCGGGAGTAGAGGCGTGTACGAGCAGTACTTC.

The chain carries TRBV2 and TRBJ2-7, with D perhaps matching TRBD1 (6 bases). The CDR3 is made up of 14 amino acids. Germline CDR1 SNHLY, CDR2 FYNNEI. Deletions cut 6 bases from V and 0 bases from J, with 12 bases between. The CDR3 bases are TGTGCCAGCAGGGACAGACAGACCTCCTACGAGCAGTACTTC. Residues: CASRDRQTSYEQYF.